This T cell receptor beta chain was retrieved from a study of T cells in localized non-small cell lung cancer. Study-level points and caveats: Appearance in adjacent lung was seen for a median approximately 60 of the top 100 tumor clones. Sequencing was limited to one tumor region, leaving the possibility of heterogeneity open. Uninvolved neighboring lung showed the greatest T cell clonality, exceeding tumor.

The CDR3 totals 14 residues. Germline lookup yields CDR1 KGHSH and CDR2 LQKENI. Trimming removed 0 bases from V and 2 bases from J, with 8 bases in between. A word on this clone: No antigen is known for it.

TCRdb's table, derived via immunoSEQ multiplex PCR, lists solely in-frame clones and lacks some. This sample has tens of thousands of clones, with 65% to 90% found just once. The chain combines TRBV18 with TRBJ2-7; D not resolved. The receptor was isolated from a man aged 40-75 years with stage II lung adenocarcinoma. The sample consisted of PBMCs, taken before any cancer treatment. Here the CDR3 reads CASSPPSTPYEQYF. Here the CDR3 DNA reads TGTGCCAGCTCACCACCCAGCACCCCCTACGAGCAGTACTTC.